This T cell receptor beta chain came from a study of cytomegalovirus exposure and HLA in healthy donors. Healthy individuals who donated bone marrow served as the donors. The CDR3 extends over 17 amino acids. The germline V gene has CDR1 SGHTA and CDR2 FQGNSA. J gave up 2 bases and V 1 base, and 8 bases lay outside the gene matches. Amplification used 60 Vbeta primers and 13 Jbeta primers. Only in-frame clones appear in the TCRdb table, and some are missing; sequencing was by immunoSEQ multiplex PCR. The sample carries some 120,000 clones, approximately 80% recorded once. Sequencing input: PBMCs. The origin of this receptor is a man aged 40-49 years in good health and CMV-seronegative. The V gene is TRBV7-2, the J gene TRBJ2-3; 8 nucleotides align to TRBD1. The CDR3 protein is CASSLVWTGLNTDTQYF. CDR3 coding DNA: TGTGCCAGCAGCTTAGTTTGGACAGGGTTGAACACAGATACGCAGTATTTT. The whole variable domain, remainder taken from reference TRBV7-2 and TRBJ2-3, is GAGVSQSPSNKVTEKGKDVELRCDPISGHTALYWYRQSLGQGLEFLIYFQGNSAPDKSGLPSDRFSAERTGGSVSTLTIQRTQQEDSAVYLCASSLVWTGLNTDTQYFGPGTRLTVL.